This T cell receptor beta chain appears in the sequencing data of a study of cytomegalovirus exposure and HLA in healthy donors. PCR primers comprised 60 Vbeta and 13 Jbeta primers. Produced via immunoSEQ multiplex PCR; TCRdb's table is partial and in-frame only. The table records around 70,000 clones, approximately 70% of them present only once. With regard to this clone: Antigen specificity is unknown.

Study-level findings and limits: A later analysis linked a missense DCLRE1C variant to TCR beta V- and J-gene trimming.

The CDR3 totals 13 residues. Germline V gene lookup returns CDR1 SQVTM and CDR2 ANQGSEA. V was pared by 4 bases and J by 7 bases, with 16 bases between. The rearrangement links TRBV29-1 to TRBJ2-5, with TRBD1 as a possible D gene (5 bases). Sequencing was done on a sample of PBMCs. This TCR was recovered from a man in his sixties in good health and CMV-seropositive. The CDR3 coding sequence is TGCAGCGTTGGGGCTTTTAGCCAGGGGACCCAGTACTTC. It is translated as CSVGAFSQGTQYF.